The T cell receptor (beta chain) described here comes from a study of tumor-infiltrating lymphocytes in primary liver carcinoma. Whole-study results and caveats: Between tumor regions, pairs overlapped more than tumor-adjacent and tumor-blood pairs did.

Germline DNA was extracted alongside blood RNA, which was obtained from unsorted whole blood. Unmatched junction bases numbered 7, after V lost 2 bases and J lost 5 bases. The germline V gene encodes CDR1 DFQATT and CDR2 SNEGSKA (reference sequence). This CDR3 region has 14 residues. The investigators made TCR beta cDNA from 400 to 550 ng total RNA, using a constant-region primer. TCR beta libraries came from three nested multiplex PCR rounds using slightly modified ARM-PCR. A C-beta reverse primer was combined with TRBV1-TRBV30 forward primers in the first two PCR rounds, and each round had 10 cycles. TCRdb ran MiXCR on the multiplex PCR reads and lists one entry per CDR3 protein. In the table there are fewer than 350,000 distinct CDR3 sequences, around three fifths of which are singletons. About this clonotype: Its antigen is currently unknown.

Sequenced input: peripheral blood. V and J are TRBV20-1 and TRBJ2-5, with 8 bases fitting TRBD2. The sequence came from a middle-aged man with primary liver carcinoma and hepatitis B virus infection. The CDR3 loop reads CSARRAGAGETQYF. CDR3 nucleotide sequence: TGCAGTGCTAGAAGAGCGGGAGCAGGGGAGACCCAGTACTTC.